This is a list of T cell receptor beta chains from one sample in a study of T-cell reconstitution after alpha-beta-depleted transplantation in children. TCRdb processed the PCR reads anew with MiXCR; each CDR3 protein has one entry. Of 550,000 to 800,000 distinct CDR3 sequences in the sample, about an eighth were seen once. The sample consisted of PBMCs, taken before TCRalphabeta/CD19-depleted stem cell transplant. These receptor sequences come from a girl aged 2-10 years with congenital amegakaryocytic thrombocytopenia, due to receive a stem cell transplant. CDR3s include the opening cysteine and the closing phenylalanine or tryptophan. The D gene is left open where the match is weak. For some rows the clone size is stated as once, few or many, or as a class when expanded; others skip it.

TRBV20-1	TRBD1	many	TRBJ2-5	CSAPTGLETQYF	TGCAGTGCGCCGACAGGGTTGGAGACCCAGTACTTC
TRBV29-1	TRBD2	many	TRBJ2-3	CSVGDGGTISTDTQYF	TGCAGCGTTGGAGACGGAGGGACTATAAGCACAGATACGCAGTATTTT
TRBV12-3/TRBV12-4	TRBD1	many	TRBJ2-1	CASSLTGYSYNEQFF	TGTGCCAGCAGTTTGACAGGGTACTCCTACAATGAGCAGTTCTTC
TRBV5-1	-	many	TRBJ2-7	CASSSDPDGNYEQYF	TGCGCCAGCAGCTCCGACCCGGACGGGAACTACGAGCAGTACTTC
TRBV29-1	-	many	TRBJ1-4	CSVELGTNEKLFF	TGCAGCGTTGAGTTGGGAACTAATGAAAAACTGTTTTTT
TRBV20-1	-	many	TRBJ2-3	CSLDSFVPDTQYF	TGCAGTCTGGACAGTTTCGTACCAGATACGCAGTATTTT
TRBV5-1	-	few	TRBJ2-1	CASSLLASHNEQFF	TGCGCCAGCAGCTTGTTAGCCAGCCATAATGAGCAGTTCTTC
TRBV12-3/TRBV12-4	TRBD1	few	TRBJ1-5	CASTPGTEYSNQPQHF	TGTGCCAGCACCCCGGGGACAGAGTATAGCAATCAGCCCCAGCATTTT
TRBV3-1	-	-	TRBJ2-1	CASSQDALAYNEQFF	TGTGCCAGCAGCCAGGACGCCCTGGCCTACAATGAGCAGTTCTTC
TRBV28	TRBD2	-	TRBJ2-5	CASSLLLAGAGSKETQYF	TGTGCCAGCAGTTTACTACTAGCGGGAGCCGGCTCAAAAGAGACCCAGTACTTC
TRBV5-1	-	many	TRBJ2-3	CASSLADSGTDTQYF	TGCGCCAGCAGCTTGGCGGATAGCGGCACAGATACGCAGTATTTT
TRBV5-5	-	many	TRBJ2-3	CASRILPEVTDTQYF	TGTGCCAGCAGGATCCTCCCCGAAGTCACAGATACGCAGTATTTT
TRBV11-3	TRBD2	many	TRBJ2-1	CASSISGSYNNEQFF	TGTGCCAGCAGCATTAGCGGGAGCTACAACAATGAGCAGTTCTTC
TRBV7-2	-	-	TRBJ2-1	CASSPTREQFF	TGTGCCAGCAGCCCCACAAGAGAGCAGTTCTTC
TRBV5-1	-	many	TRBJ2-7	CASSLNRVASVEQYF	TGCGCCAGCAGCTTGAATCGGGTAGCTTCGGTCGAGCAGTACTTC
TRBV12-3/TRBV12-4	-	many	TRBJ1-2	CASSLRQQYGYTF	TGTGCCAGCAGTTTGAGACAGCAGTATGGCTACACCTTC
TRBV20-1	-	many	TRBJ1-4	CSATGGRQDEKLFF	TGCAGTGCCACCGGGGGGCGGCAAGATGAAAAACTGTTTTTT